This TCR beta chain is from a study of T-cell memory formation after mild COVID-19. The study, taken as a whole, reports: Researchers could not confirm that second-wave clones peaking on day 37 targeted SARS-CoV-2.

It was 5'RACE with constant-segment primers that produced the TCR alpha and TCR beta cDNA libraries, which carried sample barcodes and UMIs. MiXCR, run by TCRdb on the 5' RACE reads, gives a single entry per CDR3 protein. The profile covers 49,000 or so distinct CDR3 sequences, with around 7% appearing a single time and roughly 1.4% taken by the ten largest. For this clonotype: No antigen is known for it.

The CDR3 runs 15 residues. Trimming removed 6 bases from V and 5 bases from J; junction bases left unmatched: 10. Germline values: CDR1 SNHLY, CDR2 FYNNEI. The sequence was obtained from a man between 18 and 35 years old who had mild COVID-19 (a few samples of this study predate the infection). Cell type and time point are not known. The sequencing sample was made of PBMCs or a T cell subset sorted from them (not recorded which). V and J are TRBV2 and TRBJ2-1; 7 bases map to TRBD2. The CDR3: CASSPRSGDNNEQFF. CDR3 coding DNA: TGTGCCAGCAGCCCTCGAAGCGGGGATAACAATGAGCAGTTCTTC.